The 27 T cell receptor beta chains reported below all come from one sample, sequenced in a study of blood T cell repertoires in COVID-19. The repertoire was sequenced with immunoSEQ multiplex PCR; TCRdb's copy has only in-frame clones and lacks some. The profile shows roughly 72,000 clones, approximately 90% of them singletons. The sample consisted of peripheral blood. All receptors come from a human donor in a cohort sampled during active COVID-19.

V and J are TRBV5-1 and TRBJ2-1, with 9 bases lining up with TRBD2. This CDR3 is 14 amino acids long. The V segment lost 7 bases and the J segment 8 bases; nucleotides outside the gene matches: 10. The germline CDR1 and CDR2 sequences are SGHRS and YFSETQ. CDR3 in amino acids: CASQVAGVSDEQFF. Here the CDR3 DNA reads TGCGCCAGCCAGGTAGCGGGAGTGTCGGATGAGCAGTTCTTC. The full variable domain, completed using reference TRBV5-1 and TRBJ2-1, is KAGVTQTPRYLIKTRGQQVTLSCSPISGHRSVSWYQQTPGQGLQFLFEYFSETQRNKGNFPGRFSGRQFSNSRSEMNVSTLELGDSALYLCASQVAGVSDEQFFGPGTRLTVL.

The CDR3, as DNA: TGTGCCAGCAGGCTTAGTTCTAACACCATATATTTT. It is translated as CASRLSSNTIYF. The gene calls are TRBV2 and TRBJ1-3, with unresolved D. The CDR3 contains 12 residues. V shed 6 bases and J shed 7 bases, with 10 bases lying between them. In germline, CDR1 is SNHLY, CDR2 FYNNEI.

This sequence joins TRBV2 and TRBJ2-3; no clear D gene. The V end was cut by 6 bases, the J end by 4 bases, with 11 bases between. CDR1 is SNHLY and CDR2 is FYNNEI in the germline V gene. CDR3 length: 13 amino acids. This CDR3 is CASSYLTPDTQYF. CDR3 DNA: TGTGCCAGCAGCTACCTCACTCCAGATACGCAGTATTTT.

The chain is built from TRBV5-1 and TRBJ2-1; 12 nucleotides match TRBD2. The CDR3 has 14 residues. Germline assignment: CDR1 SGHRS and CDR2 YFSETQ. V gave up 8 bases and J gave up 4 bases; unmatched junction bases: 4. This CDR3 is CASKTSGSYNEQFF. The DNA of the CDR3 is TGCGCCAGTAAGACTAGCGGGAGTTACAATGAGCAGTTCTTC.

Only a few counts were recorded for this clone. This sequence joins TRBV7-9 and TRBJ2-2; 14 bases align to TRBD2. CDR3 length: 17 amino acids. Germline assignment: CDR1 SEHNR and CDR2 FQNEAQ (reference sequence). Germline trimming cut 6 bases from V and 7 bases from J; bases unmatched to any gene: 10. The CDR3 here is CASSRGTSGGLIGELFF. DNA of the CDR3: TGTGCCAGCAGTCGCGGGACTAGCGGGGGTTTAATCGGGGAGCTGTTTTTT.

The chain is built from TRBV7-2 and TRBJ2-6, with TRBD2 as a possible D gene (6 bases). The CDR3 runs 18 residues. V dropped 5 bases and J dropped 0 bases, with 17 bases sitting between them. CDR1 SGHTA and CDR2 FQGNSA come from the germline V gene. The CDR3 protein is CASSPRLGRGSGANVLTF. The CDR3 DNA is TGTGCCAGCAGCCCGCGGCTGGGGCGGGGCTCTGGGGCCAACGTCCTGACTTTC. The full variable domain, in which reference TRBV7-2 and TRBJ2-6 provide the parts outside the CDR3, is GAGVSQSPSNKVTEKGKDVELRCDPISGHTALYWYRQSLGQGLEFLIYFQGNSAPDKSGLPSDRFSAERTGGSVSTLTIQRTQQEDSAVYLCASSPRLGRGSGANVLTFGAGSRLTVL.

The table lists this clone with a count of one. The chain couples TRBV5-6 to TRBJ2-1; D possibly corresponds to TRBD1 (6 bases). The CDR3 is 15 residues long. Trimming shortened V by 1 base and J by 4 bases, and 12 bases separated the two germline ends. Germline lookup yields CDR1 SGHDT and CDR2 YYEEEE. CDR3 coding DNA: TGTGCCAGCAGCTTGCAGGGGTCTGGGTACAATGAGCAGTTCTTC. It codes for CASSLQGSGYNEQFF.

The V call is TRBV7-3, the J call TRBJ1-1; D not certain. The CDR3 contains 13 residues. Germline CDR1 and CDR2: SGHTA and FQGTGA. V was trimmed by 1 base and J by 5 bases, leaving 8 bases between them. The CDR3 protein is CASSLRGGTEAFF. CDR3 DNA sequence: TGTGCCAGCAGCTTAAGGGGAGGGACTGAAGCTTTCTTT.

This clone appeared a single time. This sequence joins TRBV19 and TRBJ1-2; D gene uncertain. This CDR3 contains 15 residues. The germline gives CDR1 LNHDA, CDR2 SQIVND (reference sequence). Trimming shortened V by 7 bases and J by 3 bases, and 18 bases separated the two germline ends. The CDR3 is CASIRPFSSYYGYTF. Written as DNA, the CDR3 is TGTGCCAGTATTCGCCCTTTTAGCTCCTACTATGGCTACACCTTC.

This clone was seen a handful of times. The chain combines TRBV7-2 with TRBJ2-7, with D possibly TRBD2 on 6 matching bases. Germline values: CDR1 SGHTA, CDR2 FQGNSA. This CDR3 contains 15 residues. V lost 3 bases and J lost 3, with 15 bases in between. The CDR3 here is CASSFLGGGLYEQYF. The CDR3 bases are TGTGCCAGCAGCTTCCTCGGGGGAGGCCTCTACGAGCAGTACTTC.

The rearrangement joins TRBV4-2 to TRBJ2-6, with 9 bases lining up with TRBD1. This CDR3 contains 21 residues. J lost 0 bases, V lost 1 base, and 13 bases had no gene match. Germline V CDR1 and CDR2: LGHNA, YNFKEQ. The DNA for the CDR3 is TGTGCCAGCAGCCAAGTCCTGGGAACGGGACAGGGTCCCTCTGGGGCCAACGTCCTGACTTTC. This encodes CASSQVLGTGQGPSGANVLTF.

This clone was found a few times. The V gene is TRBV3-1 (or the pseudogene TRBV3-2), the J gene TRBJ1-1; 9 bases are shared with TRBD1. CDR1 is LGHDT, CDR2 YNNKEL, per germline (reference sequence). The CDR3 loop spans 15 amino acids. V was clipped by 4 bases and J by 4 bases; unmatched bases: 7. CDR3 loop: CASSLYRGRITEAFF. The DNA for the CDR3 is TGTGCCAGCAGCCTTTACAGGGGGCGTATCACTGAAGCTTTCTTT.

V and J are TRBV6-5 and TRBJ2-3; D perhaps matches TRBD2 (6 bases). This CDR3 has 13 residues. With 7 bases removed from V and 4 bases from J, the gap between germline ends came to 12 bases. CDR1 and CDR2 from the germline V gene are MNHEY and SVGAGI. CDR3 DNA sequence: TGTGCCAGCACCCCGGGGGTCGCAGATACGCAGTATTTT. It specifies CASTPGVADTQYF.

The chain is built from TRBV6-5 and TRBJ2-5; TRBD1 agrees at 7 bases. The CDR3 sequence is 14 residues long. The ends lost 6 bases at V and 0 bases at J; junction bases unmatched: 4. The germline gives CDR1 MNHEY, CDR2 SVGAGI. The CDR3 here is CASRMGQNQETQYF. CDR3 bases: TGTGCCAGCAGAATGGGACAGAACCAAGAGACCCAGTACTTC.

The rearrangement joins TRBV5-1 to TRBJ1-6; 7 positions match TRBD1. This CDR3 region has 17 residues. Germline CDR1 is SGHRS and CDR2 is YFSETQ. Trimming at V came to 7 bases and at J to 7 bases, leaving 17 bases not matched to a gene. The CDR3 loop is CASCPNPGTEINSPLHF. CDR3 DNA sequence: TGCGCCAGCTGTCCAAACCCCGGGACAGAGATCAATTCACCCCTCCACTTT.

This clone appeared once. This chain's CDR3 is CAWSPTRSSGTLSPNEQFF. The DNA of the CDR3 is TGTGCCTGGAGCCCTACTCGCTCTAGCGGGACCCTCTCGCCTAATGAGCAGTTCTTC. The rearrangement uses TRBV30 and TRBJ2-1; the match to TRBD2 covers 9 bases. CDR3 length equals 19 residues. V shed 3 bases, J shed 7 bases, and the junction held 22 bases outside the gene matches. CDR1 is GTSNPN and CDR2 is SVGIG in the germline V gene (reference sequence).

This chain links TRBV15 with TRBJ2-1; possible D gene TRBD2, 5 bases. The CDR3 sequence is 15 residues long. Germline CDR1 reads LNHNV; CDR2 reads YYDKDF (reference sequence). The V gene lost 0 bases and the J gene lost 6 bases, with 12 bases spanning the gap. CDR3 protein: CATSRDGVGINEQFF. The DNA of the CDR3 is TGTGCCACCAGCAGAGATGGGGTCGGGATCAATGAGCAGTTCTTC.

The chain carries TRBV7-9 and TRBJ2-3, with TRBD2 matching over 7 bases. V was pared by 8 bases and J by 3 bases, with 11 bases of the junction left unmatched. CDR3 length: 15 amino acids. CDR1 and CDR2 (germline): SEHNR, FQNEAQ (reference sequence). CDR3: CASGWAGAGTDTQYF. DNA of the CDR3: TGTGCCAGCGGATGGGCGGGAGCGGGAACAGATACGCAGTATTTT. Based on the CDR3 plus reference TRBV7-9 and TRBJ2-3, the full variable domain is DTGVSQNPRHKITKRGQNVTFRCDPISEHNRLYWYRQTLGQGPEFLTYFQNEAQLEKSRLLSDRFSAERPKGSFSTLEIQRTEQGDSAMYLCASGWAGAGTDTQYFGPGTRLTVL.

The V call is TRBV4-1, the J call TRBJ1-3; tentatively, D is TRBD1 (5 bases). CDR1 is MGHRA and CDR2 is YSYEKL in the germline V gene. This CDR3 region has 17 residues. V was cut by 0 bases and J by 3 bases, with 15 bases left in between. CDR3 coding DNA: TGCGCCAGCAGCCAAGATCAGGGTAGGGCGAGTGGAAACACCATATATTTT. It specifies CASSQDQGRASGNTIYF.

V is TRBV6-5 and J is TRBJ1-4; weak D call: TRBD1 (5 bases). V shed 7 bases and J shed 0 bases, with 9 bases lying between them. Germline loops: CDR1 MNHEY, CDR2 SVGAGI. CDR3 size: 14 residues. The CDR3 DNA is TGTGCCAGCAAGGGGCTGGCAACTAATGAAAAACTGTTTTTT. This gives the protein CASKGLATNEKLFF.

The chain links TRBV10-2 to TRBJ2-2, with 7 bases fitting TRBD2. The J segment lost 2 bases and the V segment lost 5 bases, leaving 8 bases of the junction unmatched. CDR1 is WSHSY, CDR2 SAAADI, per germline. CDR3 length: 16 residues. DNA for the CDR3: TGCGCCAGCAGTAGCTTTAGCGGGCCAAACACCGGGGAGCTGTTTTTT. It codes for CASSSFSGPNTGELFF.

The rearrangement uses TRBV11-3 and TRBJ2-2; D is possibly TRBD2 (5 bases). V gave up 8 bases and J gave up 1 base, with 14 bases separating them. The CDR3 loop spans 15 amino acids. Germline V lookup: CDR1 SGHNT, CDR2 YENEEA. The CDR3 region is CASSPSRGNTGELFF. The CDR3 nucleotides are TGTGCCAGCTCTCCAAGCCGGGGGAACACCGGGGAGCTGTTTTTT. Filled out from reference TRBV11-3 and TRBJ2-2, the complete variable domain reads EAGVVQSPRYKIIEKKQPVAFWCNPISGHNTLYWYLQNLGQGPELLIRYENEEAVDDSQLPKDRFSAERLKGVDSTLKIQPAELGDSAVYLCASSPSRGNTGELFFGEGSRLTVL.

The count of this clone is one. The chain recombines TRBV10-2 with TRBJ2-2; 12 bases fit TRBD2. The CDR3 runs to 17 residues. V was clipped by 5 bases and J by 2 bases; unmatched bases: 6. Germline V gene data show CDR1 as WSHSY and CDR2 as SAAADI. The chain's CDR3 is CASSLLAGGPNTGELFF. CDR3 coding DNA: TGCGCCAGCAGTCTTCTAGCGGGGGGGCCCAACACCGGGGAGCTGTTTTTT.

This chain joins TRBV27 and TRBJ2-7; D is undetermined. Germline lookup yields CDR1 MNHEY and CDR2 SMNVEV (reference sequence). Trimming shortened V by 4 bases and J by 1 base, and 8 bases separated the two germline ends. This CDR3 comprises 13 residues. Here the CDR3 reads CASSSTSSYEQYF. Written as DNA, the CDR3 is TGTGCCAGCAGTTCAACATCATCCTACGAGCAGTACTTC.

The chain uses TRBV25-1 and TRBJ2-7; 10 bases map to TRBD1. This CDR3 has 17 residues. V shed 4 bases, J shed 7 bases, and the junction held 16 bases outside the gene matches. CDR1 and CDR2 from the germline V gene are MGHDK and SYGVNS. CDR3 loop: CASSAIKPGQGPREQYF. DNA of the CDR3: TGTGCCAGCAGTGCCATCAAACCGGGACAGGGGCCTCGGGAGCAGTACTTC.

V gene TRBV27 combines with J gene TRBJ2-4, with D unresolved. Germline CDR1 and CDR2: MNHEY and SMNVEV (reference sequence). CDR3 length: 16 amino acids. The germline V and J ends were trimmed by 5 bases and 0 bases, with 14 bases remaining between them. DNA for the CDR3: TGTGCCAGCAGTCCGCTGCCGATACTAGCCAAAAACATTCAGTACTTC. This translates into CASSPLPILAKNIQYF.

J is TRBJ1-1 and V is TRBV6-5, with 9 bases fitting TRBD1. V shed 2 bases and J 4 bases; nucleotides not matched to a gene: 5. This CDR3 has 15 residues. From germline, CDR1 is MNHEY and CDR2 SVGAGI. The CDR3 reads CASSYPPGQGTEAFF. The CDR3 coding sequence is TGTGCCAGCAGTTACCCACCGGGACAGGGCACTGAAGCTTTCTTT.